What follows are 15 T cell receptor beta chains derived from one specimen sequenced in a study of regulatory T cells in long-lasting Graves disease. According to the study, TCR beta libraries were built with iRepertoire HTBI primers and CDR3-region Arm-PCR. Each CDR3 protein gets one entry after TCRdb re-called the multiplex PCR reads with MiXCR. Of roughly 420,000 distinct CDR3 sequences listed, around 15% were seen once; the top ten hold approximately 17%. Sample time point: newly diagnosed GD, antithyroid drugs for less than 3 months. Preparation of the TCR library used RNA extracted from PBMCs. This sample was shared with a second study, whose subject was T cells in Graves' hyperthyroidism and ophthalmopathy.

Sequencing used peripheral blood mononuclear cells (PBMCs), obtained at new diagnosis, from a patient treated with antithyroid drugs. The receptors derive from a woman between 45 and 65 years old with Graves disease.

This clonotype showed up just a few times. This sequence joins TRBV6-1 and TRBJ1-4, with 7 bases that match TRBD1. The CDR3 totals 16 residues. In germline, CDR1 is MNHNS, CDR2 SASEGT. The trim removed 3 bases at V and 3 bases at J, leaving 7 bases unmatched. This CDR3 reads CASSDLRTGANEKLFF. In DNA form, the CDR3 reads TGTGCCAGCAGTGACCTTCGGACAGGAGCTAATGAAAAACTGTTTTTT.

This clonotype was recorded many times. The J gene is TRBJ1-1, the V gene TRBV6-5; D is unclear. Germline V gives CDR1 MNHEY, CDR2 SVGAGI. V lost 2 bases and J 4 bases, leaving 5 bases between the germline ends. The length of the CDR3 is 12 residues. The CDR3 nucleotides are TGTGCCAGCAGTTACGATAGCACTGAAGCTTTCTTT. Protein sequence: CASSYDSTEAFF.

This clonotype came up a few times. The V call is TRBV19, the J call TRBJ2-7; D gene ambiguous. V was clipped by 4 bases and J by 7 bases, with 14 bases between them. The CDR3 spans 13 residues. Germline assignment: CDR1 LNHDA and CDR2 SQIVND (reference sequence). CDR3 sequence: CASSSAMGGEQYF. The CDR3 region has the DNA TGTGCCAGTAGTAGCGCTATGGGTGGAGAGCAGTACTTC.

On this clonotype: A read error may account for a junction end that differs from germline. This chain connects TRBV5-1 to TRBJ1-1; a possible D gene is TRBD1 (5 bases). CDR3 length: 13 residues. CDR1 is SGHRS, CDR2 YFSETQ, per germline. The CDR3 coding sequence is TGTGCCAGCAGCTTAAGGCAGGGACTTAAAGCTTTCTTT. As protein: CASSLRQGLKAFF.

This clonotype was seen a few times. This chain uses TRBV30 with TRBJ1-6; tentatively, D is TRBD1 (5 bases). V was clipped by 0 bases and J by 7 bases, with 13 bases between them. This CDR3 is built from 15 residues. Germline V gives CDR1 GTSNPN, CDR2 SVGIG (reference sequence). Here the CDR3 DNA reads TGTGCCTGGAGTGTATGGGCAGGGATGAATTCACCCCTCCACTTT. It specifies CAWSVWAGMNSPLHF.

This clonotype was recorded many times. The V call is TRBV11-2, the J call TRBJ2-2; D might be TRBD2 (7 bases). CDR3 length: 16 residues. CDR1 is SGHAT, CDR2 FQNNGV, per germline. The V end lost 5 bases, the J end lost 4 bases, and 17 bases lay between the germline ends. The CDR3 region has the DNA TGTGCCAGCAGCCCCCTCGGGGGGCGGGTCACCGGGGAGCTGTTTTTT. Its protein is CASSPLGGRVTGELFF.

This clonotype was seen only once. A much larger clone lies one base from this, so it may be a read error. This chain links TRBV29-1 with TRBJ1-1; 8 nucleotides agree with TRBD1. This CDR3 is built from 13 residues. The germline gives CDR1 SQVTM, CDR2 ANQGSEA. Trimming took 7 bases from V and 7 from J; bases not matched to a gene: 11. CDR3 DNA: TGCAGCGCTACCCTACAGGGGGTGAATGAAGCTTTCTTT. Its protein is CSATLQGVNEAFF.

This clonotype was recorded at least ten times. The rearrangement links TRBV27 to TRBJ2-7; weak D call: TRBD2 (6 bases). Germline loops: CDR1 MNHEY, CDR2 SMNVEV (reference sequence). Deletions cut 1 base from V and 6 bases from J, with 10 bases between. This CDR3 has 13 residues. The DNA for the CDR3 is TGTGCCAGCAGTTTATTAGGGAGGACCGAGCAGTACTTC. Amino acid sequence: CASSLLGRTEQYF.

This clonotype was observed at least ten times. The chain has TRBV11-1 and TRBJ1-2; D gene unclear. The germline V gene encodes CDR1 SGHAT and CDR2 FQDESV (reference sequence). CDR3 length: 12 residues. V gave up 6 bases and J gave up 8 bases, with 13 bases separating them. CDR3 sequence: CASRDQVDGYTF. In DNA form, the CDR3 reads TGTGCCAGCAGAGACCAGGTTGACGGCTACACCTTC.

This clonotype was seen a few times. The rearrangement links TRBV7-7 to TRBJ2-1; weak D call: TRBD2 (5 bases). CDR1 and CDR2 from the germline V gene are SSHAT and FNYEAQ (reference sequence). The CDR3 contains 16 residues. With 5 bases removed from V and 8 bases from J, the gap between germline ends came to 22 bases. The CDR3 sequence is CASSPSRGELTDEQFF. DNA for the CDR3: TGTGCCAGCAGCCCCTCACGGGGTGAACTTACGGATGAGCAGTTCTTC.

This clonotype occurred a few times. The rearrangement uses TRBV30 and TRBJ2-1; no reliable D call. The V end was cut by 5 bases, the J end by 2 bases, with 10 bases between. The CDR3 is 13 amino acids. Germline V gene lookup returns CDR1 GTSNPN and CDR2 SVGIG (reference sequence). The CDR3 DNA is TGTGCCTGGTATTCGGAACCCTACAATGAGCAGTTCTTC. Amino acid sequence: CAWYSEPYNEQFF. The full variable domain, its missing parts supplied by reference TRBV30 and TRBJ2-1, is SQTIHQWPATLVQPVGSPLSLECTVEGTSNPNLYWYRQAAGRGLQLLFYSVGIGQISSEVPQNLSASRPQDRQFILSSKKLLLSDSGFYLCAWYSEPYNEQFFGPGTRLTVL.

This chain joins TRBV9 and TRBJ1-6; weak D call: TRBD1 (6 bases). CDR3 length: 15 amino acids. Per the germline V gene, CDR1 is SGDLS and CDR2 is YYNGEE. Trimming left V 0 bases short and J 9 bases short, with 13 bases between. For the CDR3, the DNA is TGTGCCAGCAGCGTAGGGGACAACTCCGGTTCACCCCTCCACTTT. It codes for CASSVGDNSGSPLHF.

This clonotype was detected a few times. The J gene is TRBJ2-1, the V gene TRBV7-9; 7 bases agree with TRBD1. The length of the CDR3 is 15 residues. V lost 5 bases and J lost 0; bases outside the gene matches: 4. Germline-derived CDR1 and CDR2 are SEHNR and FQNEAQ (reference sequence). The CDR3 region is CASSMRQGSYNEQFF. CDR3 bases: TGTGCCAGCAGCATGAGACAGGGCTCCTACAATGAGCAGTTCTTC.

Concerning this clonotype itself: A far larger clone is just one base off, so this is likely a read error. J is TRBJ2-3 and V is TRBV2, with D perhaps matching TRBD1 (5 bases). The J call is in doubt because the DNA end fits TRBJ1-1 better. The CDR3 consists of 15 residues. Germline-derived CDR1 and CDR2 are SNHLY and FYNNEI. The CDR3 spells CASSLPGRMYTEAFF. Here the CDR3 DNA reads TGTGCCAGCAGTCTGCCGGGACGGATGTACACTGAAGCTTTCTTT.

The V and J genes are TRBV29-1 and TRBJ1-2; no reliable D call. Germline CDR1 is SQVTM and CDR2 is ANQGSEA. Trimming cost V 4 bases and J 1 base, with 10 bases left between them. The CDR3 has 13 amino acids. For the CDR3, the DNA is TGCAGCGTTGTTTCGGGAAATAACTATGGCTACACCTTC. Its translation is CSVVSGNNYGYTF.